The 22 T cell receptor beta chains in this list originate from one sample, sequenced in a study of response to subunit inactivated influenza vaccine. TCRdb analysed the RT-PCR reads with MiXCR anew, one entry per CDR3 protein. The top ten hold 2.5% to 3% of the sample, which has roughly 500,000 distinct CDR3 sequences, 20% to 25% seen once. This sample also appeared in a second study, on T cells expressing NK-cell markers. From that study: UMI-tagged 5'RACE template switching yielded the TCR beta cDNA.

This sample comprised CD4+ T cells sorted from PBMCs, obtained 11 to 12 days after vaccination. These receptors all come from a man aged 50-60 years who received an inactivated influenza vaccine.

The genes are TRBV14 and TRBJ1-3; D is unclear. The CDR3 runs 13 residues. Deletions cut 3 bases from V and 0 bases from J, with 3 bases between. In germline, CDR1 is SGHDN, CDR2 FVKESK. Written as DNA, the CDR3 is TGTGCCAGCAGCCATAACTCTGGAAACACCATATATTTT. This gives the protein CASSHNSGNTIYF.

This chain connects TRBV20-1 to TRBJ1-2; 9 nucleotides match TRBD1. V was clipped by 0 bases and J by 4 bases; unmatched bases: 6. CDR1 is DFQATT and CDR2 is SNEGSKA in the germline V gene (reference sequence). The CDR3 consists of 15 residues. CDR3 DNA: TGCAGTGCTAGAGAGCCGGGACAGGGTGGCTATGGCTACACCTTC. This encodes CSAREPGQGGYGYTF.

Only a few counts were recorded for this clonotype. The V call is TRBV5-1, the J call TRBJ1-1; 7 positions match TRBD1. CDR3 length equals 16 residues. CDR1 and CDR2 from the germline V gene are SGHRS and YFSETQ. V shed 4 bases and J 4 bases; nucleotides not matched to a gene: 13. CDR3 in amino acids: CASSANPTGAATEAFF. DNA of the CDR3: TGCGCCAGCAGCGCCAACCCTACAGGGGCGGCCACTGAAGCTTTCTTT.

This clonotype was observed a few times. This chain links TRBV28 with TRBJ2-2; tentative D call: TRBD1 (6 bases). The length of the CDR3 is 13 residues. Germline CDR1 MDHEN, CDR2 SYDVKM. The ends were cut back, 7 bases at V and 4 bases at J, with 10 bases in the middle. The CDR3: CASKQGVTGELFF. The CDR3 nucleotides are TGTGCCAGCAAACAGGGTGTCACCGGGGAGCTGTTTTTT.

This clonotype was counted ten times or more. This rearrangement joins TRBV25-1 to TRBJ2-3; 11 bases map to TRBD2. The germline V gene encodes CDR1 MGHDK and CDR2 SYGVNS. The CDR3 runs 17 residues. Trimming removed 3 bases from V and 2 bases from J; junction bases left unmatched: 7. This CDR3 reads CASSDGVAGGDTDTQYF. CDR3 nucleotides: TGTGCCAGCAGTGACGGGGTAGCGGGGGGGGACACAGATACGCAGTATTTT.

This rearrangement joins TRBV20-1 to TRBJ2-5; D is undetermined. In germline, CDR1 is DFQATT, CDR2 SNEGSKA (reference sequence). This CDR3 contains 13 residues. V lost 0 bases and J lost 1, with 6 bases in between. This CDR3 is CSARERSQETQYF. The CDR3 DNA is TGCAGTGCTAGAGAGAGATCCCAAGAGACCCAGTACTTC.

The rearrangement links TRBV12-3 or TRBV12-4 to TRBJ2-1; D gene ambiguous. The CDR3 covers 14 residues. With 5 bases removed from V and 8 bases from J, the gap between germline ends came to 16 bases. CDR3 in amino acids: CASSRKSLGYEQFF. As DNA, the CDR3 is TGTGCCAGCAGTAGAAAATCTTTGGGCTATGAGCAGTTCTTC.

This clonotype came up a few times. The chain joins TRBV9 to TRBJ2-3; TRBD2 matches 7 bases. The ends lost 5 bases at V and 6 bases at J; junction bases unmatched: 15. This CDR3 contains 16 residues. The germline gives CDR1 SGDLS, CDR2 YYNGEE. For the CDR3, the DNA is TGTGCCAGCAGTCGTAGCGGTACAGGCGGGGGTGATACGCAGTATTTT. This codes for CASSRSGTGGGDTQYF.

This chain joins TRBV20-1 and TRBJ2-5; the D call may be TRBD1 or TRBD2 (5 bases each). CDR1 and CDR2 from the germline V gene are DFQATT and SNEGSKA (reference sequence). CDR3 length: 13 amino acids. Between the trimmed V and J ends, which lost 6 bases and 2 bases, there was a span of 13 bases. The CDR3 region is CSAHDYRQETQYF. CDR3 in DNA: TGCAGTGCCCATGACTACAGGCAAGAGACCCAGTACTTC.

The genes are TRBV20-1 and TRBJ2-1; 7 bases fit TRBD2. The CDR3 spans 16 residues. CDR1 and CDR2 (germline): DFQATT, SNEGSKA (reference sequence). J lost 2 bases, V lost 3 bases, and 10 bases had no gene match. For the CDR3, the DNA is TGCAGTGCTAGGCGCGTTCGGGGGGACCCCTACAATGAGCAGTTCTTC. It is translated as CSARRVRGDPYNEQFF.

V gene TRBV18 combines with J gene TRBJ2-5, with a tentative D call TRBD2 (6 bases). Germline values: CDR1 KGHSH, CDR2 LQKENI. V gave up 0 bases and J gave up 1 base, with 9 bases separating them. The CDR3 length is 15 residues. CDR3 sequence reads: CASSPPGLTQETQYF. The CDR3 bases are TGTGCCAGCTCACCACCGGGACTTACCCAAGAGACCCAGTACTTC.

On this clonotype itself: This CDR3 is missing its conserved last phenylalanine or tryptophan, likely due to a read error. Because the CDR3's place on the DNA is in doubt, the DNA is left out and the CDR3 is given as listed by TCRdb. The rearrangement links TRBV12-3 or TRBV12-4 to TRBJ2-1; no DNA check was done on the table's D call, TRBD2. The CDR3 totals 12 residues, both ends included. The CDR3 is CASSLISGGPRI.

This clonotype showed up many times. The V and J genes are TRBV5-1 and TRBJ1-4, with a possible D match to TRBD1 (6 bases). CDR3 length: 15 amino acids. CDR1 and CDR2 (germline): SGHRS, YFSETQ. Deletions cut 4 bases from V and 0 bases from J, with 10 bases between. The CDR3 spells CASSPRTATNEKLFF. CDR3 DNA sequence: TGCGCCAGCAGCCCGAGGACAGCAACTAATGAAAAACTGTTTTTT.

J is TRBJ2-2 and V is TRBV5-1; D may be TRBD1 (6 bases). This CDR3 comprises 14 residues. In germline, CDR1 is SGHRS, CDR2 YFSETQ. The V and J ends lost 2 bases and 5 bases respectively, with 10 bases between them. This CDR3 is CASSLPGETGELFF. The CDR3 bases are TGCGCCAGCAGCTTACCAGGGGAAACCGGGGAGCTGTTTTTT.

The V call is TRBV11-2, the J call TRBJ1-5; unclear D gene. V dropped 5 bases and J dropped 6 bases, with 14 bases sitting between them. The germline V gene encodes CDR1 SGHAT and CDR2 FQNNGV. The CDR3 length is 14 residues. The CDR3 sequence: CASSPTNAGQPQHF. The CDR3 nucleotides are TGTGCCAGCAGCCCTACAAACGCGGGTCAGCCCCAGCATTTT.

V gene TRBV7-3 combines with J gene TRBJ2-2; D uncertain. Germline assignment: CDR1 SGHTA and CDR2 FQGTGA. The CDR3 is 13 amino acids. V lost 1 base, J lost 7 bases, and 7 bases lay in between. The CDR3 region is CASSLIGGGELFF. CDR3 DNA sequence: TGTGCCAGCAGCTTAATTGGCGGCGGGGAGCTGTTTTTT.

The chain has TRBV20-1 and TRBJ2-5; 7 bases align to TRBD1. The CDR3 consists of 14 residues. The V gene end was trimmed by 6 bases and the J gene end by 2 bases; junction bases not matched to a gene: 9. Germline CDR1 is DFQATT and CDR2 is SNEGSKA (reference sequence). The CDR3 spells CSAVQGIGQETQYF. The CDR3 DNA reads as TGCAGTGCGGTACAGGGGATCGGACAAGAGACCCAGTACTTC.

This clonotype was seen a few times. The chain links TRBV7-9 to TRBJ2-3; no firm D call. The germline V and J ends were trimmed by 4 bases and 4 bases, with 15 bases remaining between them. From germline, CDR1 is SEHNR and CDR2 FQNEAQ (reference sequence). The CDR3 extends over 15 amino acids. The DNA for the CDR3 is TGTGCCAGCAGCTCTACTACCGAGTGGGCAGATACGCAGTATTTT. Protein product: CASSSTTEWADTQYF.

The chain joins TRBV12-3 or TRBV12-4 to TRBJ2-1, with 14 bases lining up with TRBD2. J was trimmed by 10 bases and V by 4 bases; bases with no gene match: 12. The CDR3 runs to 17 residues. In nucleotides, the CDR3 is TGTGCCAGCAGTTCGCCTCCGGGACTAGCGGGAGAGTGGGAGCAGTTCTTC. Its translation: CASSSPPGLAGEWEQFF.

The chain carries TRBV5-1 and TRBJ1-5, with TRBD1 identical over 7 bases. Per the germline V gene, CDR1 is SGHRS and CDR2 is YFSETQ. The CDR3 consists of 15 residues. With V trimmed by 4 bases and J by 7 bases, 11 bases remained unmatched. The CDR3 bases are TGCGCCAGCAGCCCCCAGGGGGTCAAAGGACAGCCCCAGCATTTT. Its translation is CASSPQGVKGQPQHF.

V and J are TRBV12-3 or TRBV12-4 and TRBJ2-2; 9 positions agree with TRBD2. The V gene end was trimmed by 6 bases and the J gene end by 1 base; junction bases not matched to a gene: 3. The CDR3 is 15 amino acids. CDR3 amino acids: CASRISGGNTGELFF. Written as DNA, the CDR3 is TGTGCCAGCAGGATTAGCGGGGGGAACACCGGGGAGCTGTTTTTT.

A few counts support this clonotype. V gene TRBV6-5 combines with J gene TRBJ2-4; D gene ambiguous. CDR1 and CDR2 (germline): MNHEY, SVGAGI. V lost 2 bases, J lost 0 bases, and 8 bases lay in between. The CDR3 sequence is 15 residues long. This chain's CDR3 is CASSYREIAKNIQYF. In DNA form, the CDR3 reads TGTGCCAGCAGTTACAGGGAAATAGCCAAAAACATTCAGTACTTC.